A selection of T cell receptor beta chains follows, all from one sample in a study of CD8+ T cells in alopecia areata. Method: immunoSEQ multiplex PCR; TCRdb's copy keeps in-frame clones and lacks some. The table records around 140,000 clones, roughly nine tenths of them present only once. Sequences were derived from CD8+ T cells sorted from blood, sampled at week 4, from a patient treated with tofacitinib. The source is a human donor with alopecia areata. Each CDR3 is given with its conserved first and last residue. A D gene is named only where the DNA matches it firmly. The listing skips clone size in some rows; elsewhere it reads once, few, many or a size class.

clone_size	d_call	j_call	v_call	cdr3_aa	cdr3_nt
-	-	TRBJ2-1	TRBV6-5	CASSYGPSSYNEQFF	TGTGCCAGCAGTTACGGGCCGTCCTCCTACAATGAGCAGTTCTTC
-	-	TRBJ2-7	TRBV12-5	CASGLAPYEQYF	TGTGCTAGTGGTTTGGCCCCCTACGAGCAGTACTTC
-	-	TRBJ1-1	TRBV11-2	CASSLAGGSEAFF	TGTGCCAGCAGCTTAGCCGGGGGGTCTGAAGCTTTCTTT
-	TRBD1	TRBJ2-1	TRBV29-1	CSVGTGAGGNEQFF	TGCAGCGTGGGGACAGGGGCCGGGGGAAATGAGCAGTTCTTC
few	TRBD2	TRBJ2-7	TRBV9	CASSVGLAGASTSYEQYF	TGTGCCAGCAGCGTCGGACTAGCGGGAGCCTCAACGTCCTACGAGCAGTACTTC
once	-	TRBJ1-1	TRBV27	CASSLGGDTEAFF	TGTGCCAGCAGTTTAGGGGGGGACACTGAAGCTTTCTTT
-	-	TRBJ2-3	TRBV4-1	CASSPVPTDTQYF	TGCGCCAGCAGCCCCGTCCCCACAGATACGCAGTATTTT
-	-	TRBJ2-3	TRBV6-5	CASWGDAGGTHTQYF	TGTGCCAGCTGGGGCGATGCTGGCGGGACCCATACGCAGTATTTT
-	TRBD2	TRBJ2-3	TRBV4-1	CASSRTSGTDTQYF	TGCGCCAGCAGCCGGACTAGCGGCACAGATACGCAGTATTTT
once	-	TRBJ2-1	TRBV5-6	CASSSLRDGNSYNEQFF	TGTGCCAGCAGTTCACTCCGGGACGGGAACTCCTACAATGAGCAGTTCTTC
-	-	TRBJ2-3	TRBV20-1	CSARRDTQYF	TGCAGTGCTAGAAGAGATACGCAGTATTTT
-	-	TRBJ2-1	TRBV10-2	CASSVHLANEQFF	TGCGCCAGCAGTGTACACCTAGCGAATGAGCAGTTCTTC
-	TRBD2	TRBJ2-1	TRBV7-9	CASSQSGGASGEQFF	TGTGCCAGCAGCCAAAGCGGGGGGGCCTCCGGTGAGCAGTTCTTC
-	-	TRBJ1-1	TRBV30	CAWSVGRGSFTEAFF	TGTGCCTGGAGTGTAGGGCGGGGGTCGTTTACTGAAGCTTTCTTT
-	-	TRBJ2-1	TRBV9	CASSVADEQFF	TGTGCCAGCAGCGTAGCCGATGAGCAGTTCTTC
-	-	TRBJ2-1	TRBV29-1	CSLSTGTIYNEQFF	TGCAGCCTCTCGACCGGGACCATCTACAATGAGCAGTTCTTC
-	-	TRBJ1-1	TRBV5-8	CASSLGWGPEAFF	TGTGCCAGCAGTCTCGGATGGGGCCCTGAAGCTTTCTTT
-	-	TRBJ2-3	TRBV7-3	CASSLTFGGGTDTQYF	TGTGCCAGCAGCTTAACGTTCGGCGGGGGCACAGATACGCAGTATTTT
once	-	TRBJ2-3	TRBV29-1	CSVRLADTQYF	TGCAGCGTACGACTCGCAGATACGCAGTATTTT
-	-	TRBJ2-7	TRBV5-1	CASSVGTSAEEQYF	TGCGCCAGCAGCGTAGGGACGTCCGCCGAGGAGCAGTACTTC
-	-	TRBJ1-1	TRBV7-2	CASSLVTAEAFF	TGTGCCAGCAGCTTAGTTACAGCTGAAGCTTTCTTT
-	TRBD2	TRBJ2-3	TRBV27	CASSFTSGAFTDTQYF	TGTGCCAGCAGTTTTACTAGCGGAGCGTTCACAGATACGCAGTATTTT
-	-	TRBJ2-3	TRBV27	CASSPRDTSRDGLRGTQYF	TGTGCCAGCAGTCCCCGTGATACCTCCCGGGACGGTCTTAGAGGGACGCAGTATTTT
-	-	TRBJ2-1	TRBV29-1	CSVRRPDSNEQFF	TGCAGCGTTCGGCGCCCCGACTCCAATGAGCAGTTCTTC
-	TRBD1	TRBJ2-7	TRBV5-6	CASNPTGGQQYF	TGTGCCAGCAACCCGACAGGGGGACAGCAGTACTTC
-	-	TRBJ2-7	TRBV19	CASSEGSSYEQYF	TGTGCCAGTAGTGAAGGGAGCTCCTACGAGCAGTACTTC
-	-	TRBJ2-7	TRBV9	CASSPEEGLEQYF	TGTGCCAGCAGCCCCGAGGAGGGGCTGGAGCAGTACTTC
-	TRBD2	TRBJ2-1	TRBV7-9	CASSYSSGGPYNEQFF	TGTGCCAGCAGCTATAGTAGCGGGGGGCCATACAATGAGCAGTTCTTC
-	-	TRBJ2-7	TRBV6-1	CASSTGSYEQYF	TGTGCCAGCAGTACCGGCAGCTACGAGCAGTACTTC
-	-	TRBJ2-7	TRBV7-9	CASTPGPGTYEQYF	TGTGCCAGCACACCCGGTCCGGGGACCTACGAGCAGTACTTC
-	TRBD1	TRBJ1-5	TRBV27	CASSPYRTGTLNQPQHF	TGTGCCAGCAGTCCCTATCGGACAGGGACTCTCAATCAGCCCCAGCATTTT
-	TRBD2	TRBJ2-5	TRBV29-1	CSVASGYQETQYF	TGCAGCGTTGCTAGCGGATACCAAGAGACCCAGTACTTC
-	-	TRBJ1-2	TRBV27	CASKGRERDGYTF	TGTGCCAGCAAGGGCCGGGAGCGGGATGGCTACACCTTC
-	-	TRBJ2-3	TRBV4-1	CASSQDRPGTSTDTQYF	TGCGCCAGCAGCCAAGACCGCCCCGGTACTAGCACAGATACGCAGTATTTT
once	-	TRBJ2-1	TRBV4-1	CASSQGTAEQFF	TGCGCCAGCAGCCAAGGGACGGCTGAGCAGTTCTTC
-	-	TRBJ2-7	TRBV29-1	CSVEVNGFGRSYEQYF	TGCAGCGTTGAAGTAAATGGGTTTGGCAGATCCTACGAGCAGTACTTC
-	TRBD1	TRBJ2-7	TRBV10-3	CAISESGDSNEQYF	TGTGCCATCAGTGAGTCAGGGGACAGCAACGAGCAGTACTTC
-	TRBD2	TRBJ2-1	TRBV6-5	CASSASGGAGNEQFF	TGTGCCAGCAGCGCGAGCGGGGGGGCGGGGAATGAGCAGTTCTTC
-	TRBD2	TRBJ2-1	TRBV6-4	CASSPSGDSNEQFF	TGTGCCAGCAGTCCTAGCGGGGATAGCAATGAGCAGTTCTTC
-	TRBD2	TRBJ2-3	TRBV7-9	CASLGAGDNTDTQYF	TGTGCCAGCTTGGGAGCGGGGGACAACACAGATACGCAGTATTTT
-	-	TRBJ2-7	TRBV7-8	CASSYGQAYEQYF	TGTGCCAGCAGCTACGGACAAGCCTACGAGCAGTACTTC
-	-	TRBJ2-1	TRBV9	CASSAEGGEQFF	TGTGCCAGCAGCGCGGAAGGGGGTGAGCAGTTCTTC
-	-	TRBJ2-2	TRBV5-6	CASSLQSGYYTGELFF	TGTGCCAGCAGCCTCCAATCCGGGTACTACACCGGGGAGCTGTTTTTT